Shown below are 3 T cell receptor beta chains from a single sample sequenced in a study of response to subunit inactivated influenza vaccine. TCRdb re-derived calls from the RT-PCR reads in MiXCR, one entry per CDR3 protein. The table has 450,000 to 600,000 distinct CDR3 sequences, under 8.5% seen once. The sample consisted of PBMCs from blood, taken approximately 25 months after vaccination. The receptor set was obtained from a man aged 50-75 years who received an inactivated influenza vaccine.

V and J are TRBV30 and TRBJ2-3; TRBD2 agrees at 7 bases. Germline lookup yields CDR1 GTSNPN and CDR2 SVGIG (reference sequence). The CDR3 is made up of 14 amino acids. Germline trimming cut 4 bases from V and 2 bases from J; bases unmatched to any gene: 6. CDR3 DNA sequence: TGTGCCTGGACGAGCGGGATCCTCACAGATACGCAGTATTTT. Translating it yields CAWTSGILTDTQYF.

Here the CDR3 reads CASSDRNTGELFF. CDR3 nucleotide sequence: TGTGCCAGCAGCGACAGAAACACCGGGGAGCTGTTTTTT. The V call is TRBV18, the J call TRBJ2-2; perhaps TRBD1 as D (5 bases). The CDR3 is 13 amino acids. Trimming left V 8 bases short and J 2 bases short, with 9 bases between. Germline loops: CDR1 KGHSH, CDR2 LQKENI.

This chain links TRBV6-2 or TRBV6-3 with TRBJ2-5; 12 bases align to TRBD2. V was pared by 8 bases and J by 5 bases, with 9 bases of the junction left unmatched. CDR1 and CDR2 from the germline V gene are MNHEY and SVGEGT. CDR3 size: 15 residues. CDR3 region: CASQTSGSWRETQYF. CDR3 DNA sequence: TGTGCCAGCCAGACTAGCGGGAGTTGGAGGGAGACCCAGTACTTC.